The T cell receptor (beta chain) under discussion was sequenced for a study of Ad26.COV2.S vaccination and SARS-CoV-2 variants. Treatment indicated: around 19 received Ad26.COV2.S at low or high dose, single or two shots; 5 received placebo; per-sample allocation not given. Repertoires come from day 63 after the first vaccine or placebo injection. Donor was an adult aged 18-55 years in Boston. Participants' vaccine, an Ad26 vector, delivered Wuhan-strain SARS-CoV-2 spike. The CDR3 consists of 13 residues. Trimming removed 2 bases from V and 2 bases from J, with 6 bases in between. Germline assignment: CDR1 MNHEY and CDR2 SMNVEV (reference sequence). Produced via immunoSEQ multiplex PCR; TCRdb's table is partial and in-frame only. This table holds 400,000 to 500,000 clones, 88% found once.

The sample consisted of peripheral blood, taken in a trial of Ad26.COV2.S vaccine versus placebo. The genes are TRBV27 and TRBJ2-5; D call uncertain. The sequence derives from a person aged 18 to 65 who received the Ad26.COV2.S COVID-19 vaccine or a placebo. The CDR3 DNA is TGTGCCAGCAGTTTAGTCGCACAAGAGACCCAGTACTTC. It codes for CASSLVAQETQYF.